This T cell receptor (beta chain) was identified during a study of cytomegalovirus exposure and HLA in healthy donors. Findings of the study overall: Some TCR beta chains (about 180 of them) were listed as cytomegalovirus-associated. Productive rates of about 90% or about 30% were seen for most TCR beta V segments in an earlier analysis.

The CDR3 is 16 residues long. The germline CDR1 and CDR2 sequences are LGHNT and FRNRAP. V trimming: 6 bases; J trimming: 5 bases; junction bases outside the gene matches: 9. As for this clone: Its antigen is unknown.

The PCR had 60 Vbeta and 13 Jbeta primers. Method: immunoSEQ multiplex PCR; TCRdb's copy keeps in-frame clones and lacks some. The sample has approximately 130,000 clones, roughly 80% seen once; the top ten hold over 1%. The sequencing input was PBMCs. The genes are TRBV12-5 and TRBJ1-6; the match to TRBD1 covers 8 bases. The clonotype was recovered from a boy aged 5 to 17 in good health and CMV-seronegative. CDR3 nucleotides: TGTGCTAGTGGACTCGGACAGGGTGGGCATAATTCACCCCTCCACTTT. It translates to CASGLGQGGHNSPLHF.